One T cell receptor beta chain is described in this entry. This clone occurred a few times. The clone's antigen remains unknown. Base-call qualities are not available, and no considerably larger clone is one nucleotide away. Each collaborating institution followed its own protocols to collect whole blood in K2EDTA tubes. For TCRbeta analysis, collaborator samples were shipped as frozen whole blood, as isolated PBMCs, or as DNA extracted from either sample type. TCRbeta CDR3 regions were amplified from genomic DNA by means of the immunoSEQ Assay, a bias-controlled multiplex PCR. As for the authors' bioinformatics: The number of nucleated cells in each sample was estimated from the amplification of reference gene primers within the assay. Sequence reads were collapsed and filtered to measure the absolute abundance of every unique TCRbeta CDR3 rearrangement. For each sample, productive Simpson clonality was calculated as the square root of Simpson's diversity index over productive rearrangements. In its TCRdb copy, this immuneACCESS table keeps in-frame sequences only and misses some clones. Where compared with another copy, unresolved V genes explain less than half of these, and the others have no known cause. The V and J calls and clone size were taken over from that table, and D and trimming were inferred from the DNA. The sample includes tens of thousands of clones, with approximately 73% observed a single time. 15% to 20% of the sample belongs to the ten largest clones.

This entry is derived from a study of blood T cell repertoires in COVID-19 (dated by TCRdb to about 2020). About the study as a whole: Samples covering the acute and convalescent phases of COVID-19 were provided by collaborators in the United States, Italy and Spain. Where available, HLA class I and class II types were obtained from metadata supplied by the sample provider rather than from assay-based typing. The prospective study material was composed of cDNA or gDNA derived from T cells, B-cell-depleted T cells, or PBMCs. A freely available public database, intended as a resource for researchers studying the immune response to SARS-CoV-2, is where the repertoires were released. Nearly every sample came with metadata listing a de-identified subject ID, COVID-19 status, age in years and sex. Samples were obtained from the ongoing ImmuneRACE study (first 160 participants) and from over 1,000 subjects provided by 6 global collaborators. Subjects who had been exposed to COVID-19, were actively infected with it, or had recovered from it provided the deeply sampled blood TCRbeta repertoires that made up the dataset.

Results and caveats for the whole study, not just this receptor: Clinical and demographic metadata were provided uncurated, with the amount varying by source and participant.

This receptor was taken from a human donor in a cohort sampled during active or convalescent COVID-19. The sequenced sample was peripheral blood.

CDR3 reads: CASSLGLGTQYF. The sequenced DNA: TGTGCCAGCAGTCTAGGCCTGGGTACGCAGTATTTT. The V and J segments used are TRBV27 and TRBJ2-3; the D segment cannot be called with confidence. Its CDR3 holds 12 amino acids, cysteine through phenylalanine. Solely the CDR3 DNA is kept, with 36 bases framed from the first base. V drops 5 bases and J drops 8 bases, leaving 11 bases in between. CDR1 MNHEY and CDR2 SMNVEV were looked up in the germline V gene (reference sequence).